One sample yielded the 8 T cell receptor beta chains listed below, sequenced in a study of PD-1 blockade in classical Hodgkin lymphoma. Exposure to brentuximab vedotin varied, and each patient had relapsed following autologous stem cell transplantation. Produced via immunoSEQ multiplex PCR; TCRdb's table is partial and in-frame only. The sample yields some 40,000 clones, roughly three quarters seen once. The sample consisted of peripheral blood mononuclear cells (PBMCs), taken before the second cycle of nivolumab. These receptors originate from a human donor with classical Hodgkin lymphoma.

The rearrangement joins TRBV9 to TRBJ2-3; 8 bases fit TRBD2. CDR3 length: 16 residues. Unmatched junction bases numbered 10, after V lost 5 bases and J lost 2 bases. Germline CDR1 and CDR2: SGDLS and YYNGEE. CDR3 protein: CASSRSGTSITDTQYF. CDR3 sequence (DNA): TGTGCCAGCAGTCGTAGCGGGACTTCTATCACAGATACGCAGTATTTT.

The J gene is TRBJ2-1, the V gene TRBV4-2; D possibly corresponds to TRBD2 (6 bases). This CDR3 comprises 17 residues. Trimming removed 0 bases from V and 3 bases from J, with 15 bases in between. The V gene's germline CDR1 is LGHNA and CDR2 YNFKEQ. The CDR3 region is CASSQEYLATVYNEQFF. In DNA form, the CDR3 reads TGTGCCAGCAGCCAAGAGTACCTAGCGACAGTCTACAATGAGCAGTTCTTC.

There are a few counts of this clone. The V and J genes are TRBV7-9 and TRBJ2-7; possible D gene TRBD2, 6 bases. The V and J ends lost 0 bases and 3 bases respectively, with 12 bases between them. Germline V gene data show CDR1 as SEHNR and CDR2 as FQNEAQ (reference sequence). The CDR3 sequence is 15 residues long. The CDR3 here is CASSLAAGSFYEQYF. The CDR3 DNA reads TGTGCCAGCAGCTTAGCTGCCGGGAGTTTCTACGAGCAGTACTTC.

The V call is TRBV2, the J call TRBJ2-1, with a tentative D call TRBD1 (5 bases). Trimming stripped 4 bases from V and 0 bases from J, with 10 bases between. CDR3 length: 15 amino acids. In germline, CDR1 is SNHLY, CDR2 FYNNEI. CDR3 in amino acids: CASSVRQPSYNEQFF. In DNA, the CDR3 is TGTGCCAGCAGTGTCCGACAGCCCTCCTACAATGAGCAGTTCTTC.

There are a few counts of this clone. CDR3 nucleotide sequence: TGTGCCATCAGTGGGCAGGGCGGCACCGGGGAGCTGTTTTTT. Amino acid sequence: CAISGQGGTGELFF. The chain employs TRBV10-3 and TRBJ2-2; D is perhaps TRBD1 (5 bases). CDR3 length: 14 amino acids. Trimming took 4 bases from V and 4 from J, leaving 10 bases between them. Germline CDR1 ENHRY, CDR2 SYGVKD.

The chain links TRBV19 to TRBJ2-1; D remains ambiguous. V lost 6 bases, J lost 4 bases, and 19 bases lay in between. The CDR3 runs 16 residues. The germline gives CDR1 LNHDA, CDR2 SQIVND (reference sequence). CDR3 nucleotides: TGTGCCAGTAGCCGCTTTGTGGCAGCTAATTACAATGAGCAGTTCTTC. Amino acid sequence: CASSRFVAANYNEQFF.

The genes are TRBV18 and TRBJ1-3; TRBD1 aligns across 8 bases. The CDR3 is made up of 18 amino acids. CDR1 and CDR2 (germline): KGHSH, LQKENI. V was pared by 2 bases and J by 1 base, with 10 bases of the junction left unmatched. The CDR3 nucleotides read TGTGCCAGCTCACCAAGTAGGCCGCAGGGGGCGTCTGGAAACACCATATATTTT. It is translated as CASSPSRPQGASGNTIYF.

The J gene is TRBJ2-3, the V gene TRBV5-4, with 10 nucleotides matching TRBD1. CDR1 and CDR2 from the germline V gene are SGHNT and YYREEE (reference sequence). There are 16 residues in the CDR3. J was trimmed by 0 bases and V by 4 bases; bases with no gene match: 5. Here the CDR3 DNA reads TGTGCCAGCAGCCCGACAGGGGGCTCTAGCACAGATACGCAGTATTTT. The encoded protein is CASSPTGGSSTDTQYF.